This TCR beta chain was documented in a study of blood T cell repertoires in COVID-19. Across the study: The cDNA or gDNA used as material had been derived from T cells, B-cell-depleted T cells, or PBMCs.

Participants were aged about 18 to 90 years from more than 20 US areas. Methods used by the authors: The assay estimated nucleated cells by amplifying reference gene primers. The method was immunoSEQ multiplex PCR; TCRdb's version includes in-frame clones alone and lacks a portion of them. V and J calls and clone size are as listed in that table; D and trimming were resolved from the DNA. The sample holds about 200,000 clones; about 80% are singletons and the top ten take 6.5% to 9.5%. The sequencing input was PBMCs or T cells enriched from blood (not recorded which). The TCR sequence derives from a man in his forties or fifties who had recovered from COVID-19.

The CDR3 region is CASSQGYLRGNEKLFF. For the CDR3, the DNA is TGTGCCAGCAGCCAAGGCTATCTCAGGGGCAATGAAAAACTGTTTTTT. The V gene is TRBV3-1 (or the pseudogene TRBV3-2), the J gene TRBJ1-4; D is perhaps TRBD1 (6 bases). The CDR3 is 16 amino acids. V lost 1 base to trimming and J lost 5 bases, with 14 bases between them. Germline V CDR1 and CDR2: LGHDT, YNNKEL (reference sequence).